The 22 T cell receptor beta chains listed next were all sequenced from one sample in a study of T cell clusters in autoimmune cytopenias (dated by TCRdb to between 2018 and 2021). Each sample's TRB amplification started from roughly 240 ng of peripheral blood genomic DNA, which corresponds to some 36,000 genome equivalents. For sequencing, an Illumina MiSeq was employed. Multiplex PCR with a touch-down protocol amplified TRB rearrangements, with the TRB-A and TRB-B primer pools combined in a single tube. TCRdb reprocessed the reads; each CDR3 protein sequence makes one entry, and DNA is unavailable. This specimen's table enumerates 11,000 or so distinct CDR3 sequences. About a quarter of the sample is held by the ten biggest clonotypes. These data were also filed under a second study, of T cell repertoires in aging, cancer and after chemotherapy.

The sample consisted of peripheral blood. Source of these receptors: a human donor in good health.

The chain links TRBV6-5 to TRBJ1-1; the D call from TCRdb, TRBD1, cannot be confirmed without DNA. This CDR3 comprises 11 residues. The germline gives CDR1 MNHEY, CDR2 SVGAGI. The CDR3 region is CASAGGTGAFF.

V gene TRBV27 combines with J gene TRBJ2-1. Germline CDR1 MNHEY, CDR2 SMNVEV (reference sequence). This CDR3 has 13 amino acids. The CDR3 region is CASSLRSYNEQFF.

CDR3: CASSPEPQGGGYGYTF. J is TRBJ1-2 and V is TRBV19. CDR3 length equals 16 residues. CDR1 LNHDA and CDR2 SQIVND come from the germline V gene (reference sequence).

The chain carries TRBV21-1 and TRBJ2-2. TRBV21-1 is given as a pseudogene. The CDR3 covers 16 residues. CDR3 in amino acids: CASSSHGGRCTGELFF.

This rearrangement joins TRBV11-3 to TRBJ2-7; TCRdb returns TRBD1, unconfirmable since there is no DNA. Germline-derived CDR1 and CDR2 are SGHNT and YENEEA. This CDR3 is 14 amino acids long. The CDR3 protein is CASNPGQQTYEQYF.

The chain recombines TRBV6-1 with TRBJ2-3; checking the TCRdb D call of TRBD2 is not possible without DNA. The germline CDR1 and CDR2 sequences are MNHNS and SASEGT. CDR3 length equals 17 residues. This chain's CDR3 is CASSEAGTSLGTDTQYF.

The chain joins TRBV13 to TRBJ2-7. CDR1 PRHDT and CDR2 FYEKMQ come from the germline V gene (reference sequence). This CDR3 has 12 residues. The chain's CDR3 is CASSPGSYEQYF. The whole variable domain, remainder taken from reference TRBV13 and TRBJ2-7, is AAGVIQSPRHLIKEKRETATLKCYPIPRHDTVYWYQQGPGQDPQFLISFYEKMQSDKGSIPDRFSAQQFSDYHSELNMSSLELGDSALYFCASSPGSYEQYFGPGTRLTVT.

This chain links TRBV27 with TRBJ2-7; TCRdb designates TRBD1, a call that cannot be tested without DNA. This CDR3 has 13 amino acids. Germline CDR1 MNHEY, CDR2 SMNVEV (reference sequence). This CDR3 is CASRRGSTYEQYF.

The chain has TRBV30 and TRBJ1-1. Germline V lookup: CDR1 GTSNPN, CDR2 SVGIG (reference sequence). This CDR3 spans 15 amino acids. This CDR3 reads CAWTRQVGLGTEAFF.

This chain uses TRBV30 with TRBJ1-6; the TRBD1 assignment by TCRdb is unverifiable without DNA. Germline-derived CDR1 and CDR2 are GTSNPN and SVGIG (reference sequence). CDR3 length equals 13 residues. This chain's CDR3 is CAWHTGGNSPLHF.

CDR3 protein: CASSLAAGRSYEQYF. The chain employs TRBV5-4 and TRBJ2-7; TCRdb's assignment of TRBD2 cannot be checked, as there is no DNA. The CDR3 extends over 15 amino acids. CDR1 and CDR2 from the germline V gene are SGHNT and YYREEE (reference sequence). Variable domain in full (rest from reference TRBV5-4 and TRBJ2-7): ETGVTQSPTHLIKTRGQQVTLRCSSQSGHNTVSWYQQALGQGPQFIFQYYREEENGRGNFPPRFSGLQFPNYSSELNVNALELDDSALYLCASSLAAGRSYEQYFGPGTRLTVT.

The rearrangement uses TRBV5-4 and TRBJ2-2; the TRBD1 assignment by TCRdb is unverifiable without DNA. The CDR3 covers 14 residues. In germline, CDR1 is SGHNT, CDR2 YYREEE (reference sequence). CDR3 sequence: CASSLVGRSGELFF.

CDR3 region: CASNLLGGAGDTQYF. The chain recombines TRBV12-3 or TRBV12-4 with TRBJ2-3; TCRdb names TRBD1, which stays unverified in the absence of DNA. The CDR3 runs 15 residues.

This CDR3 is CASSPTLSSTDTQYF. The chain recombines TRBV18 with TRBJ2-3. CDR1 KGHSH and CDR2 LQKENI come from the germline V gene. There are 15 residues in the CDR3.

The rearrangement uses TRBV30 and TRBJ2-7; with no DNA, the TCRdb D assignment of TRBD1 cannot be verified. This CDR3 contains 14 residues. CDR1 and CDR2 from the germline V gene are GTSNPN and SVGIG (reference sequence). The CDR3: CAWSVQDNRYEQYF. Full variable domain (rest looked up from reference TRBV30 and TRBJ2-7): SQTIHQWPATLVQPVGSPLSLECTVEGTSNPNLYWYRQAAGRGLQLLFYSVGIGQISSEVPQNLSASRPQDRQFILSSKKLLLSDSGFYLCAWSVQDNRYEQYFGPGTRLTVT.

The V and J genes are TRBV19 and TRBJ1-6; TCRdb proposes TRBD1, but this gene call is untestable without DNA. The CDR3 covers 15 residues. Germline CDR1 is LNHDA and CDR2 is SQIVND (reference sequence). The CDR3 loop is CASSLSGTGDSPLHF.

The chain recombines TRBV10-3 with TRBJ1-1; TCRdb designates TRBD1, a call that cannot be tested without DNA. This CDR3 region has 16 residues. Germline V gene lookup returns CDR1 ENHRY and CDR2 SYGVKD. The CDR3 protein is CAISEPRQGIRTEAFF.

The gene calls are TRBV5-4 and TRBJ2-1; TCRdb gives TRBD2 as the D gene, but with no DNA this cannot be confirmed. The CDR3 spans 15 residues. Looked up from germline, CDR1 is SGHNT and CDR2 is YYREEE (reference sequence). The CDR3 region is CASSLASGSYNEQFF.

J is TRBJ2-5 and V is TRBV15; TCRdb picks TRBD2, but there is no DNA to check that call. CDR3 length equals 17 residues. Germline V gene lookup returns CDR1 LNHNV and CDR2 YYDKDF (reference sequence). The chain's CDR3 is CATSLVSNQRGGETQYF. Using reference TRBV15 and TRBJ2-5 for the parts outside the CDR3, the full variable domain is DAMVIQNPRYQVTQFGKPVTLSCSQTLNHNVMYWYQQKSSQAPKLLFHYYDKDFNNEADTPDNFQSRRPNTSFCFLDIRSPGLGDTAMYLCATSLVSNQRGGETQYFGPGTRLLVL.

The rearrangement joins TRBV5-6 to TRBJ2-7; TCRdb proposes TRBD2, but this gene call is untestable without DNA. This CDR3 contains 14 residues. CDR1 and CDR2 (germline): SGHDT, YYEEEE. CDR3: CASSLVGLGSEQYF.

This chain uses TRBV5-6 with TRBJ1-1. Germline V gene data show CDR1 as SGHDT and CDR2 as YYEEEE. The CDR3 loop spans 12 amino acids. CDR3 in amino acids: CASSLEVGEAFF.

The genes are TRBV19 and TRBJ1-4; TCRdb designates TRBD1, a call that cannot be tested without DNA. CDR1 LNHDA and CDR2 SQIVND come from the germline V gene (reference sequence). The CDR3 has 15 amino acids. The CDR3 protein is CASSPQGARNEKLFF.